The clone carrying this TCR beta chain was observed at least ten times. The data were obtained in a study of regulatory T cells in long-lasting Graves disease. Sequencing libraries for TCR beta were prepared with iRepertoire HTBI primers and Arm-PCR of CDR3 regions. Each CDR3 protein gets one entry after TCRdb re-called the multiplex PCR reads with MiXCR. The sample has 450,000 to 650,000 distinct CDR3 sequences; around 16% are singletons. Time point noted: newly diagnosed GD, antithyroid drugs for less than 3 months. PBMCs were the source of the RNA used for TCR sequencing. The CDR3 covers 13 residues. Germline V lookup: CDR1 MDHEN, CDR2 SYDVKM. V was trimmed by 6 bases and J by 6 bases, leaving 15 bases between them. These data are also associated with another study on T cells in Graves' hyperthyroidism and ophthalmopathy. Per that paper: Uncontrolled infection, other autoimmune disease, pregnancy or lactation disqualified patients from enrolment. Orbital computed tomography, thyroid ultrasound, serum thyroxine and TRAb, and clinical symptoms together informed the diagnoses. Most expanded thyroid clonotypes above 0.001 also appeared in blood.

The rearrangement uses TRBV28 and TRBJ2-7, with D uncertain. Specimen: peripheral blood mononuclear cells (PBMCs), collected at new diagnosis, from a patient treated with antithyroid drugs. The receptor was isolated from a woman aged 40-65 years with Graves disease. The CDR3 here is CASRWTASSEQYF. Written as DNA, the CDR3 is TGTGCCAGCAGATGGACGGCAAGCAGCGAGCAGTACTTC.